This TCR beta chain was observed in a study of cytomegalovirus exposure and HLA in healthy donors. There are a few counts of this clone. The germline CDR1 and CDR2 sequences are MNHEY and SVGAGI. The CDR3 spans 15 residues. V was pared by 5 bases and J by 0 bases, with 5 bases of the junction left unmatched. Primers: 60 Vbeta forward and 13 Jbeta reverse. Clones were read by immunoSEQ multiplex PCR, and TCRdb kept only the in-frame ones, dropping some. The sample includes 200,000 or so clones, 82% seen only once; the top ten take 6.5%. Sequences were obtained from PBMCs. The receptor's source is a woman aged 45-59 years in good health and CMV-seropositive. The rearrangement joins TRBV6-5 to TRBJ1-2; 8 bases match TRBD1. This chain's CDR3 is CASSRRGLANYGYTF. CDR3 coding DNA: TGTGCCAGCAGTCGCAGGGGGCTGGCTAACTATGGCTACACCTTC.